Listed below are T cell receptor beta chains from one sample, sequenced in a study of identical twins. TCRdb recomputed calls from the 5' RACE reads with MiXCR, one row per CDR3 protein. The data contain 200,000 to 250,000 distinct CDR3 sequences, roughly 12% of them seen just once; the ten biggest clones take up under 4.5%. This sample also belongs to another study, concerning yellow fever vaccine responses in identical twins.

The sequencing input was memory (CD45RO+) T cells sorted from blood. The receptors derive from a woman aged 18-29 years in good health. Both conserved end residues are part of each CDR3. Fields, in order: D gene, V gene, clone size, J gene, CDR3 protein, CDR3 DNA. A D gene is named only where the DNA matches it firmly. Clone size is shown for a subset of rows, as once, few, many or a class of expanded clone.

D gene: NA
V gene: TRBV7-8
clone size: many
J gene: TRBJ1-4
CDR3 protein: CASSLAPAARKEKLFF
CDR3 DNA: TGTGCCAGCAGCTTAGCACCAGCGGCCAGGAAAGAAAAACTGTTTTTT

D gene: NA
V gene: TRBV10-3
clone size: NA
J gene: TRBJ2-7
CDR3 protein: CAISEGLATSLPPYEQYF
CDR3 DNA: TGTGCCATCAGTGAAGGCCTAGCTACTTCCCTCCCCCCCTACGAGCAGTACTTC

D gene: NA
V gene: TRBV6-2/TRBV6-3
clone size: NA
J gene: TRBJ2-7
CDR3 protein: CASSYTTNDEQYF
CDR3 DNA: TGTGCCAGCAGTTACACTACTAACGATGAGCAGTACTTC

D gene: TRBD2
V gene: TRBV6-5
clone size: NA
J gene: TRBJ2-3
CDR3 protein: CASRRLAGARTDTQYF
CDR3 DNA: TGTGCCAGCAGAAGACTAGCGGGGGCCCGCACAGATACGCAGTATTTT

D gene: TRBD1
V gene: TRBV25-1
clone size: NA
J gene: TRBJ2-7
CDR3 protein: CASRTGVHEQYF
CDR3 DNA: TGTGCCAGCAGGACAGGGGTCCACGAGCAGTACTTC

D gene: TRBD1
V gene: TRBV6-1
clone size: NA
J gene: TRBJ2-7
CDR3 protein: CASSPTGTGAHEQYF
CDR3 DNA: TGTGCCAGCAGCCCAACCGGGACAGGGGCCCACGAGCAGTACTTC

D gene: TRBD2
V gene: TRBV13
clone size: few
J gene: TRBJ2-2
CDR3 protein: CASSPYAGAELFF
CDR3 DNA: TGTGCCAGCAGCCCCTATGCGGGAGCGGAGCTGTTTTTT

D gene: TRBD2
V gene: TRBV29-1
clone size: few
J gene: TRBJ2-7
CDR3 protein: CSVDTFAGGGQYF
CDR3 DNA: TGCAGCGTTGATACCTTTGCCGGCGGGGGGCAGTACTTC

D gene: TRBD2
V gene: TRBV12-3/TRBV12-4
clone size: NA
J gene: TRBJ2-4
CDR3 protein: CTSCHTSGGAVSKNIQYF
CDR3 DNA: TGTACCAGCTGTCACACTAGCGGGGGGGCCGTGAGCAAAAACATTCAGTACTTC

D gene: TRBD1
V gene: TRBV20-1
clone size: NA
J gene: TRBJ1-6
CDR3 protein: CSAPPGQNSPLHF
CDR3 DNA: TGCAGTGCCCCACCGGGACAGAATTCACCCCTCCACTTT

D gene: TRBD2
V gene: TRBV29-1
clone size: many
J gene: TRBJ2-7
CDR3 protein: CSVRGEVYEQYF
CDR3 DNA: TGCAGCGTGCGGGGGGAAGTCTACGAGCAGTACTTC

D gene: NA
V gene: TRBV6-5
clone size: NA
J gene: TRBJ2-7
CDR3 protein: CASSYGFEQYF
CDR3 DNA: TGTGCCAGCAGTTACGGGTTCGAGCAGTACTTC

D gene: NA
V gene: TRBV6-1
clone size: few
J gene: TRBJ2-7
CDR3 protein: CASALGGLYEQYF
CDR3 DNA: TGTGCCAGCGCCCTAGGGGGGTTATACGAGCAGTACTTC

D gene: NA
V gene: TRBV27
clone size: few
J gene: TRBJ2-1
CDR3 protein: CASSPPEQFF
CDR3 DNA: TGTGCCAGCAGTCCCCCGGAGCAGTTCTTC

D gene: TRBD1
V gene: TRBV20-1
clone size: NA
J gene: TRBJ1-6
CDR3 protein: CSARPDRANSPLHF
CDR3 DNA: TGCAGTGCTAGGCCCGACAGGGCAAATTCACCCCTCCACTTT

D gene: TRBD2
V gene: TRBV20-1
clone size: few
J gene: TRBJ2-7
CDR3 protein: CSAKRTSGPLGEQYF
CDR3 DNA: TGCAGTGCAAAAAGGACTAGCGGACCCCTGGGCGAGCAGTACTTC

D gene: NA
V gene: TRBV12-3/TRBV12-4
clone size: NA
J gene: TRBJ1-5
CDR3 protein: CASSLMGGRNQPQHF
CDR3 DNA: TGTGCCAGCAGTTTAATGGGAGGAAGAAATCAGCCCCAGCATTTT

D gene: NA
V gene: TRBV20-1
clone size: once
J gene: TRBJ2-2
CDR3 protein: CSARDPGISGINTGELFF
CDR3 DNA: TGCAGTGCTAGAGATCCCGGAATTAGCGGCATCAACACCGGGGAGCTGTTTTTT

D gene: NA
V gene: TRBV11-2
clone size: NA
J gene: TRBJ2-5
CDR3 protein: CASSLDHSSETQYF
CDR3 DNA: TGTGCCAGCAGCTTAGACCATAGCTCGGAGACCCAGTACTTC

D gene: NA
V gene: TRBV12-3/TRBV12-4
clone size: many
J gene: TRBJ2-3
CDR3 protein: CASSLVGKSDTDTQYF
CDR3 DNA: TGTGCCAGCAGTTTAGTAGGAAAGTCCGACACAGATACGCAGTATTTT

D gene: TRBD1
V gene: TRBV29-1
clone size: few
J gene: TRBJ2-1
CDR3 protein: CSVRVRDRGSYNEQFF
CDR3 DNA: TGCAGCGTTCGAGTTAGGGACAGGGGATCCTACAATGAGCAGTTCTTC

D gene: TRBD1
V gene: TRBV6-1
clone size: NA
J gene: TRBJ2-7
CDR3 protein: CASSRPWDSHYEQYF
CDR3 DNA: TGTGCCAGCAGCCGGCCCTGGGACAGCCACTACGAGCAGTACTTC

D gene: NA
V gene: TRBV9
clone size: few
J gene: TRBJ2-1
CDR3 protein: CASSVARGGEQFF
CDR3 DNA: TGTGCCAGCAGCGTTGCGAGGGGGGGTGAGCAGTTCTTC

D gene: NA
V gene: TRBV7-8
clone size: many
J gene: TRBJ1-3
CDR3 protein: CASSLVAPGHKISSGNTIYF
CDR3 DNA: TGTGCCAGCAGCTTAGTTGCCCCGGGACACAAAATTTCCTCTGGAAACACCATATATTTT

D gene: NA
V gene: TRBV5-1
clone size: once
J gene: TRBJ2-5
CDR3 protein: CASSLATLVFPTETQYF
CDR3 DNA: TGCGCCAGCAGCTTGGCCACCTTAGTATTCCCCACCGAGACCCAGTACTTC

D gene: TRBD1
V gene: TRBV15
clone size: few
J gene: TRBJ1-1
CDR3 protein: CATSRGQGATEAFF
CDR3 DNA: TGTGCCACCAGCAGGGGACAGGGAGCCACTGAAGCTTTCTTT

D gene: NA
V gene: TRBV10-3
clone size: few
J gene: TRBJ2-5
CDR3 protein: CAITPALQETQYF
CDR3 DNA: TGTGCCATCACCCCAGCGCTCCAAGAGACCCAGTACTTC

D gene: NA
V gene: TRBV28
clone size: many
J gene: TRBJ1-3
CDR3 protein: CASSSPTGLEVSGNTIYF
CDR3 DNA: TGTGCCAGCAGTTCCCCTACAGGTTTAGAGGTCTCTGGAAACACCATATATTTT

D gene: TRBD1
V gene: TRBV9
clone size: NA
J gene: TRBJ1-4
CDR3 protein: CASSGQGAGEKLFF
CDR3 DNA: TGTGCCAGCAGCGGCCAGGGGGCGGGCGAAAAACTGTTTTTT

D gene: NA
V gene: TRBV2
clone size: few
J gene: TRBJ2-7
CDR3 protein: CASSEGGAGRYMYF
CDR3 DNA: TGTGCCAGCAGTGAAGGTGGTGCAGGGCGGTATATGTACTTC

D gene: TRBD1
V gene: TRBV7-8
clone size: NA
J gene: TRBJ1-5
CDR3 protein: CASSVGQGNQPQHF
CDR3 DNA: TGTGCCAGCAGCGTAGGACAGGGTAATCAGCCCCAGCATTTT

D gene: NA
V gene: TRBV3-1
clone size: NA
J gene: TRBJ2-7
CDR3 protein: CASSRGPSPYEQYF
CDR3 DNA: TGTGCCAGCAGCCGGGGACCCTCCCCCTACGAGCAGTACTTC

D gene: NA
V gene: TRBV7-9
clone size: NA
J gene: TRBJ2-7
CDR3 protein: CASSYDQRSYEQYF
CDR3 DNA: TGTGCCAGCAGCTATGATCAGCGATCCTACGAGCAGTACTTC

D gene: TRBD2
V gene: TRBV5-1
clone size: many
J gene: TRBJ2-7
CDR3 protein: CASSASGTSPPQYF
CDR3 DNA: TGCGCCAGCAGCGCTTCCGGGACTAGTCCTCCTCAGTACTTC

D gene: NA
V gene: TRBV7-8
clone size: few
J gene: TRBJ2-5
CDR3 protein: CASSTWDIGGETQYF
CDR3 DNA: TGTGCCAGCAGCACCTGGGACATCGGAGGGGAGACCCAGTACTTC

D gene: NA
V gene: TRBV20-1
clone size: few
J gene: TRBJ2-2
CDR3 protein: CSASSGANTGELFF
CDR3 DNA: TGCAGTGCTAGCAGCGGCGCGAACACCGGGGAGCTGTTTTTT

D gene: NA
V gene: TRBV15
clone size: NA
J gene: TRBJ2-7
CDR3 protein: CATSSHGRGYEQYF
CDR3 DNA: TGTGCCACCAGCAGCCATGGTAGAGGCTACGAGCAGTACTTC

D gene: NA
V gene: TRBV11-3
clone size: NA
J gene: TRBJ2-1
CDR3 protein: CASSLDGSRGDEQFF
CDR3 DNA: TGTGCCAGCAGCTTAGATGGTAGCAGGGGAGATGAGCAGTTCTTC

D gene: NA
V gene: TRBV7-6
clone size: NA
J gene: TRBJ2-7
CDR3 protein: CASRLKPSAAYEQYF
CDR3 DNA: TGTGCCAGCAGACTTAAGCCTAGCGCGGCGTACGAGCAGTACTTC

D gene: TRBD2
V gene: TRBV5-1
clone size: few
J gene: TRBJ2-1
CDR3 protein: CASSLGSGGHNEQFF
CDR3 DNA: TGCGCCAGCAGCTTGGGTAGCGGGGGTCACAATGAGCAGTTCTTC

D gene: TRBD1
V gene: TRBV6-2/TRBV6-3
clone size: NA
J gene: TRBJ2-7
CDR3 protein: CASSLNRDRDYEQYF
CDR3 DNA: TGTGCCAGCAGTTTAAACCGGGACAGGGACTACGAGCAGTACTTC

D gene: TRBD2
V gene: TRBV5-1
clone size: NA
J gene: TRBJ2-3
CDR3 protein: CASSLSGGETDTQYF
CDR3 DNA: TGCGCCAGCAGCTTGAGCGGGGGCGAAACAGATACGCAGTATTTT

D gene: NA
V gene: TRBV28
clone size: once
J gene: TRBJ2-3
CDR3 protein: CATKTSGGTDTQYF
CDR3 DNA: TGTGCCACCAAAACTTCAGGGGGCACAGATACGCAGTATTTT

D gene: NA
V gene: TRBV12-3/TRBV12-4
clone size: few
J gene: TRBJ1-6
CDR3 protein: CASSFIGGSYNSPLHF
CDR3 DNA: TGTGCCAGCAGTTTTATTGGGGGCTCCTATAATTCACCCCTCCACTTT

D gene: NA
V gene: TRBV19
clone size: few
J gene: TRBJ1-1
CDR3 protein: CASSILENTEAFF
CDR3 DNA: TGTGCCAGTAGTATACTTGAGAACACTGAAGCTTTCTTT

D gene: NA
V gene: TRBV27
clone size: NA
J gene: TRBJ2-7
CDR3 protein: CASSFSGGRSEEQYF
CDR3 DNA: TGTGCCAGCAGTTTCTCAGGGGGGCGCTCTGAAGAGCAGTACTTC

D gene: NA
V gene: TRBV7-9
clone size: many
J gene: TRBJ1-1
CDR3 protein: CASSLEGRGKAFF
CDR3 DNA: TGTGCCAGCAGCTTAGAGGGGCGGGGGAAAGCTTTCTTT

D gene: TRBD1
V gene: TRBV6-5
clone size: few
J gene: TRBJ2-5
CDR3 protein: CASSNRGIQETQYF
CDR3 DNA: TGTGCCAGCAGTAACAGGGGAATTCAAGAGACCCAGTACTTC

D gene: TRBD1
V gene: TRBV5-1
clone size: few
J gene: TRBJ1-4
CDR3 protein: CASSSGQGGTNEKLFF
CDR3 DNA: TGCGCCAGCAGCTCGGGACAGGGGGGCACTAATGAAAAACTGTTTTTT

D gene: NA
V gene: TRBV10-3
clone size: NA
J gene: TRBJ1-5
CDR3 protein: CAIKEGSNQPQHF
CDR3 DNA: TGTGCCATCAAGGAGGGGAGCAATCAGCCCCAGCATTTT

D gene: NA
V gene: TRBV7-9
clone size: many
J gene: TRBJ2-4
CDR3 protein: CASSLVVPSVNIQYF
CDR3 DNA: TGTGCCAGCAGCTTAGTCGTTCCGAGTGTGAACATTCAGTACTTC

D gene: TRBD2
V gene: TRBV4-2
clone size: few
J gene: TRBJ2-3
CDR3 protein: CASSRGLAGTISTDTQYF
CDR3 DNA: TGTGCCAGCAGCCGAGGACTAGCGGGGACAATTAGCACAGATACGCAGTATTTT

D gene: NA
V gene: TRBV20-1
clone size: few
J gene: TRBJ2-5
CDR3 protein: CSAWTAQFKETQYF
CDR3 DNA: TGCAGTGCTTGGACAGCACAGTTCAAGGAGACCCAGTACTTC

D gene: TRBD1
V gene: TRBV12-3/TRBV12-4
clone size: many
J gene: TRBJ2-7
CDR3 protein: CASSLQGAQQYF
CDR3 DNA: TGTGCCAGCAGTTTACAGGGGGCCCAGCAGTACTTC

D gene: NA
V gene: TRBV29-1
clone size: NA
J gene: TRBJ1-3
CDR3 protein: CSVEDISGNTIYF
CDR3 DNA: TGCAGCGTTGAAGACATCTCTGGAAACACCATATATTTT